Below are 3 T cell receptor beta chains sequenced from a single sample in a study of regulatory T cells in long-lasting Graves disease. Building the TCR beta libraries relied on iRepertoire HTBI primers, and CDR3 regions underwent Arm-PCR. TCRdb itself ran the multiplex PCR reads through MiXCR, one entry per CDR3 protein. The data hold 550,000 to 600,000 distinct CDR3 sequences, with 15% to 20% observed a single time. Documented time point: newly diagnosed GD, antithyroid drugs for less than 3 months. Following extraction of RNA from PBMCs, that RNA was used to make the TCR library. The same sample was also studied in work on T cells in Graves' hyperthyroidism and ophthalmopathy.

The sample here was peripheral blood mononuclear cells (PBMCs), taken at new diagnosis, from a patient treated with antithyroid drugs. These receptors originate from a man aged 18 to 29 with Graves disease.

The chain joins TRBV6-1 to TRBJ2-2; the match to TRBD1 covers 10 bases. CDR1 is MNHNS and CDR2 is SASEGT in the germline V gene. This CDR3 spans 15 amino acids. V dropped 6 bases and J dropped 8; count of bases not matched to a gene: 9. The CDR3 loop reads CASRGQGTASGELFF. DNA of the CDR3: TGTGCCAGCAGGGGACAGGGGACGGCTTCTGGGGAGCTGTTTTTT.

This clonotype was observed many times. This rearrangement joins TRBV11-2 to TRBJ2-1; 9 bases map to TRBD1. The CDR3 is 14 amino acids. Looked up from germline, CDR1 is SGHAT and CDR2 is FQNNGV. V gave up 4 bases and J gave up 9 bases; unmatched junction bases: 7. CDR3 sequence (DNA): TGTGCCAGCAGCTACCGGGACAGGGTGGCTGAGCAGTTCTTC. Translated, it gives CASSYRDRVAEQFF.

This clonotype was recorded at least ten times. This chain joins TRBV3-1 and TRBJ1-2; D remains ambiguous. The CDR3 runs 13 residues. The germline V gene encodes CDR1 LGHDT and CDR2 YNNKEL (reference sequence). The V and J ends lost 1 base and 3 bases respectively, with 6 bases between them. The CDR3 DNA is TGTGCCAGCAGCCAAGCCCAATACTATGGCTACACCTTC. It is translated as CASSQAQYYGYTF.